The 11 T cell receptor beta chains reported below all come from one sample, sequenced in a study of T-cell reconstitution after alpha-beta-depleted transplantation in children. Preparation of the TCRbeta library was carried out with unique molecular identifiers. TCRdb reanalysed the PCR reads using MiXCR and keeps one entry per CDR3 protein. Of about 340,000 distinct CDR3 sequences detected, roughly 14% appear once; the ten largest clones hold around 4.5%. Source: PBMCs, taken from the stem cell graft. The receptors shown here come from a human donor who donated a stem cell graft to a child with Fanconi anemia.

The table lists this clonotype with a few counts. V is TRBV29-1 and J is TRBJ2-2, with D unresolved. V was cut by 5 bases and J by 1 base, with 11 bases left in between. The CDR3 length is 14 residues. CDR1 is SQVTM and CDR2 is ANQGSEA in the germline V gene. For the CDR3, the DNA is TGCAGCGTTTCCAGTCACGGGAACACCGGGGAGCTGTTTTTT. This gives the protein CSVSSHGNTGELFF.

This clonotype was counted ten times or more. V gene TRBV3-1 combines with J gene TRBJ1-1; no clear D. This CDR3 is built from 13 residues. The V and J ends lost 4 bases and 3 bases respectively, with 9 bases between them. Germline V CDR1 and CDR2: LGHDT, YNNKEL (reference sequence). CDR3 in DNA: TGTGCCAGCAGCCGAGTTTACGACACTGAAGCTTTCTTT. Amino acid sequence: CASSRVYDTEAFF.

The chain employs TRBV28 and TRBJ1-5; the D is unclear. CDR1 and CDR2 (germline): MDHEN, SYDVKM. The V gene lost 5 bases and the J gene lost 7 bases, with 18 bases spanning the gap. CDR3 length equals 15 residues. The CDR3 is CASSLPGGPNQPQHF. The CDR3 DNA follows: TGTGCCAGCAGTCTTCCGGGCGGTCCCAACCAGCCCCAGCATTTT. The variable domain in full, completed from reference TRBV28 and TRBJ1-5, reads DVKVTQSSRYLVKRTGEKVFLECVQDMDHENMFWYRQDPGLGLRLIYFSYDVKMKEKGDIPEGYSVSREKKERFSLILESASTNQTSMYLCASSLPGGPNQPQHFGDGTRLSIL.

This clonotype came up many times. V usage is TRBV2 and J usage is TRBJ2-1; tentative D call: TRBD1 (7 bases). The CDR3 has 15 residues. From germline, CDR1 is SNHLY and CDR2 FYNNEI. V lost 2 bases to trimming and J lost 5 bases, with 13 bases between them. The CDR3 region is CASSERQGGNNEQFF. The CDR3, as DNA: TGTGCCAGCAGTGAACGGCAGGGGGGTAACAATGAGCAGTTCTTC.

The V and J genes are TRBV5-1 and TRBJ2-2; D unresolved. This CDR3 has 14 residues. V dropped 1 base and J dropped 6 bases, with 10 bases sitting between them. CDR1 SGHRS and CDR2 YFSETQ come from the germline V gene. CDR3: CASSLSFGPGELFF. As DNA, the CDR3 is TGCGCCAGCAGCTTGAGTTTCGGGCCCGGGGAGCTGTTTTTT.

A note on this clonotype: The germline gene is not matched at one end of the junction; a read error may be the cause. The chain uses TRBV2 and TRBJ2-3; D tentatively reads TRBD1 or TRBD2 (5 bases each). There are 12 residues in the CDR3. Germline V gene data show CDR1 as SNHLY and CDR2 as FYNNEI. The CDR3 DNA reads TGTGCCAGCAAGGGGACCACATATACGCAGTATTTT. The encoded protein is CASKGTTYTQYF.

This clonotype was seen at least ten times. The chain employs TRBV7-3 and TRBJ1-1, with D maybe TRBD1 (5 bases). With 0 bases removed from V and 4 bases from J, the gap between germline ends came to 9 bases. CDR3 length: 14 residues. Germline V gives CDR1 SGHTA, CDR2 FQGTGA. Here the CDR3 reads CASSLTGGTTEAFF. CDR3 bases: TGTGCCAGCAGCTTAACGGGAGGGACCACTGAAGCTTTCTTT.

The chain has TRBV5-5 and TRBJ2-3, with 7 nucleotides matching TRBD1. Germline lookup yields CDR1 SGHKS and CDR2 YYEKEE (reference sequence). Germline trimming cut 0 bases from V and 5 bases from J; bases unmatched to any gene: 9. The CDR3 spans 16 residues. This CDR3 reads CASSLVAPGQRDTQYF. CDR3 in DNA: TGTGCCAGCAGCTTGGTAGCCCCGGGACAGAGAGATACGCAGTATTTT.

This chain uses TRBV6-5 with TRBJ2-3; D gene ambiguous. Germline V gene data show CDR1 as MNHEY and CDR2 as SVGAGI. The CDR3 is 11 residues long. The ends were cut back, 6 bases at V and 6 bases at J, with 7 bases in the middle. CDR3 residues: CASRLGDTQYF. CDR3 bases: TGTGCCAGCAGGCTAGGGGATACGCAGTATTTT.

This clonotype has only a few counts. V usage is TRBV30 and J usage is TRBJ1-1, with D unclear. Trimming cost V 2 bases and J 5 bases, with 6 bases left between them. The CDR3 has 11 residues. Germline V CDR1 and CDR2: GTSNPN, SVGIG (reference sequence). The CDR3 spells CAWSLMTEAFF. DNA for the CDR3: TGTGCCTGGAGTCTAATGACTGAAGCTTTCTTT. The full variable domain, its missing parts supplied by reference TRBV30 and TRBJ1-1, is SQTIHQWPATLVQPVGSPLSLECTVEGTSNPNLYWYRQAAGRGLQLLFYSVGIGQISSEVPQNLSASRPQDRQFILSSKKLLLSDSGFYLCAWSLMTEAFFGQGTRLTVV.

This clonotype has at least ten counts. This chain connects TRBV7-9 to TRBJ1-1; D is ambiguous. V lost 2 bases to trimming and J lost 1 base, with 17 bases between them. CDR1 SEHNR and CDR2 FQNEAQ come from the germline V gene (reference sequence). CDR3 length: 17 residues. As DNA, the CDR3 is TGTGCCAGCAGCTTAACGCCCCGACCCGGGAAGAACACTGAAGCTTTCTTT. Residues: CASSLTPRPGKNTEAFF.